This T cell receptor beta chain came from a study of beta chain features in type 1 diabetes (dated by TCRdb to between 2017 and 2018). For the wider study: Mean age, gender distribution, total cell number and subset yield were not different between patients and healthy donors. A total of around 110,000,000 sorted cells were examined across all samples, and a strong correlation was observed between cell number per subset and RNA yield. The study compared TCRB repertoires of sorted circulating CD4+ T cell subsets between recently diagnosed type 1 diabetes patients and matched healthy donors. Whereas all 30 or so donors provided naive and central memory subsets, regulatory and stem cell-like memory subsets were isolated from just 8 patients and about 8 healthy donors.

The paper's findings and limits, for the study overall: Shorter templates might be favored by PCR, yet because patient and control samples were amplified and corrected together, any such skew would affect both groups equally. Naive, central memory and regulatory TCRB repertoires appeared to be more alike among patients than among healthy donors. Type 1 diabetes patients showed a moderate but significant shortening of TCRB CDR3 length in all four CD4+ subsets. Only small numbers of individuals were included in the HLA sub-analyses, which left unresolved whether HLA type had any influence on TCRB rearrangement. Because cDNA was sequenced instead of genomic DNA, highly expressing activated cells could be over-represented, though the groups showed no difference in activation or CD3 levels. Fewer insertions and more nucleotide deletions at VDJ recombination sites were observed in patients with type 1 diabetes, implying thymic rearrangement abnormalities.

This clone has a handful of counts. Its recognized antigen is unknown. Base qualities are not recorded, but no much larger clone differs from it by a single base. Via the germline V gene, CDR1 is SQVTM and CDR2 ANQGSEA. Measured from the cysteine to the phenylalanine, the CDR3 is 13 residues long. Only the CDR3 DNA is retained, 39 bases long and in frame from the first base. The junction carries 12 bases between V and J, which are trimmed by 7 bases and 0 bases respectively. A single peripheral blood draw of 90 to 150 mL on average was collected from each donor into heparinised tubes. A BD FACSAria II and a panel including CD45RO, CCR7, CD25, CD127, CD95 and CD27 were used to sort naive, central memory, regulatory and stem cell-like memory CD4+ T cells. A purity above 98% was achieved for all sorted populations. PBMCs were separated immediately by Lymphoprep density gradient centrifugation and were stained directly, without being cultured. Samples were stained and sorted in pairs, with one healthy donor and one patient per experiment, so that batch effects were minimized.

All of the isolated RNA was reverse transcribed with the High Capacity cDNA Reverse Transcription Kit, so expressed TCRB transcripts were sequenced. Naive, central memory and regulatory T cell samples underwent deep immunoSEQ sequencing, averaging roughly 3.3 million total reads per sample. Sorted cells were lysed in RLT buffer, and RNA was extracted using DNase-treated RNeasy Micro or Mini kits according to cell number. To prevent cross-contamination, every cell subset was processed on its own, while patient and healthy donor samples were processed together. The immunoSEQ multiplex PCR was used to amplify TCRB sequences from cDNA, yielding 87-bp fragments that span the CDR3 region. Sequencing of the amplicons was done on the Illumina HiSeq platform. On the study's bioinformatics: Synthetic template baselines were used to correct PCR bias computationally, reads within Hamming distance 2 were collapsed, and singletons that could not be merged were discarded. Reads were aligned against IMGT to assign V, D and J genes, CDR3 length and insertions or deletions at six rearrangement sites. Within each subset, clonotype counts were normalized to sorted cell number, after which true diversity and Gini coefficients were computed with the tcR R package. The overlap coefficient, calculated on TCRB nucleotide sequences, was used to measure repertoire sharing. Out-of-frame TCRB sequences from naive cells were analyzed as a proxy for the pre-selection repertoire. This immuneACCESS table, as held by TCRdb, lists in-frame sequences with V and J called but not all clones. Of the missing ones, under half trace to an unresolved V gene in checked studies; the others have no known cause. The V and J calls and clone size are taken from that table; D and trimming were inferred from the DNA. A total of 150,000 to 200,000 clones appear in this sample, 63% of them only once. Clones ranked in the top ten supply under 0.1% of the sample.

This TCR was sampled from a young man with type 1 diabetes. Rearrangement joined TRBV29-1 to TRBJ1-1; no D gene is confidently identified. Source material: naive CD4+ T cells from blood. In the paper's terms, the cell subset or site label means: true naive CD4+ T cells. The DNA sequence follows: TGCAGCGCCGACACAGAAATGAACACTGAAGCTTTCTTT. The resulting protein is CSADTEMNTEAFF.